This T cell receptor beta chain was sequenced in a study of blood T cell repertoires in COVID-19 (dated by TCRdb to 2018 to 2020). At the level of the whole study: The collaborator samples originated in the United States, Italy and Spain and spanned the acute and convalescent phases of COVID-19. Deeply sampled blood TCRbeta repertoires from subjects exposed to, actively infected with, or recovered from COVID-19 were included in the dataset. A de-identified subject ID, COVID-19 status, age in years and sex were almost always included in the sample metadata. The prospective study material was composed of cDNA or gDNA derived from T cells, B-cell-depleted T cells, or PBMCs. Samples were obtained from the ongoing ImmuneRACE study (first 160 participants) and from about 1,300 subjects provided by 6 global collaborators. The repertoires were released in a freely available public database intended as a resource for research on the immune response to SARS-CoV-2. HLA class I and class II types, where available, came from metadata supplied by the sample provider rather than from assay-based typing.

Spanning cysteine to phenylalanine, the CDR3 consists of 15 amino acids. Solely the CDR3 DNA is kept, with 45 bases framed from the first base. CDR1 and CDR2, per the germline V gene, are MGHRA and YSYEKL. The junction shows trimming of 3 bases on V and 1 base on J, plus 12 bases between the germline ends. Comments on this clone: Its binding antigen is unknown. Per-base quality was not reported, and no clone a single base away is much larger than it.

The immunoSEQ Assay, a bias-controlled multiplex PCR, was used to amplify TCRbeta CDR3 regions from genomic DNA. On the authors' methods: Within the assay, amplification of reference gene primers was used to estimate how many nucleated cells each sample contained. To quantify the absolute abundance of each unique TCRbeta CDR3 rearrangement, sequence reads were collapsed and filtered. For each sample, productive Simpson clonality was calculated by taking the square root of Simpson's diversity index across productive rearrangements. The source is immuneACCESS, and TCRdb retained only in-frame sequences with V and J called. Part of the clones is not carried over; for the studies checked, unresolved V genes explain less than half of this, and the remainder is unexplained. That table furnishes V, J and clone size, whereas the DNA furnished D and trimming. For this sample the table gives 130,000 or so clones, of which approximately 83% were detected only once. Of the sample, about 4.2% falls within the top ten clones.

Study-wide conclusions, independent of this receptor: The quantity of clinical and demographic metadata differed by source and by participant and was supplied without curation.

Collaborating institutions collected whole blood in K2EDTA tubes following their own protocols. For TCRbeta analysis, collaborator samples were shipped as frozen whole blood, as isolated PBMCs, or as DNA extracted from either sample type. The TCR sequence derives from a woman in her seventies with acute or convalescent COVID-19. Sequencing was done on a sample of peripheral blood. The receptor chain draws on TRBV4-1 and TRBJ1-2; TRBD1 is possibly the D segment (5 matching bases). The CDR3: CASSQPGGVNYGYTF. Here is the DNA: TGCGCCAGCAGCCAGCCGGGGGGGGTTAACTATGGCTACACCTTC.